A selection of T cell receptor beta chains follows, all from one sample in a study of OX40 agonist ivuxolimab in advanced cancers. The repertoire was sequenced with immunoSEQ multiplex PCR; TCRdb's copy has only in-frame clones and lacks some. Among about 100,000 clones, roughly 90% were seen once, and the ten largest hold roughly 0.16%. This specimen was CD4+ or CD8+ T cells sorted from blood, taken in a trial of the OX40 agonist ivuxolimab. These receptors were taken from an adult with an advanced solid tumor such as melanoma, head and neck, liver or kidney cancer. Both conserved end residues are part of each CDR3. The order of the fields is D gene, V gene, J gene, clone size, CDR3 protein, CDR3 DNA. D genes are given only for firm matches. A clone size is listed for some rows: how often the clone was seen (once, few, many), or a class if it is expanded.

d_gene: TRBD2
v_gene: TRBV7-3
j_gene: TRBJ2-2
abundance: NA
CDR3aa: CASSPTVLAGYTGELFF
CDR3nt: TGTGCCAGCAGCCCTACGGTCCTAGCGGGGTACACCGGGGAGCTGTTTTTT

d_gene: NA
v_gene: TRBV27
j_gene: TRBJ1-2
abundance: NA
CDR3aa: CASSPLAGLGFNYGYTF
CDR3nt: TGTGCCAGCAGTCCCTTGGCAGGGCTGGGGTTCAACTATGGCTACACCTTC

d_gene: NA
v_gene: TRBV29-1
j_gene: TRBJ2-3
abundance: NA
CDR3aa: CSVGDGSNTDTQYF
CDR3nt: TGCAGCGTTGGGGACGGCAGTAACACAGATACGCAGTATTTT

d_gene: NA
v_gene: TRBV27
j_gene: TRBJ1-2
abundance: NA
CDR3aa: CASSLSWVGGYTF
CDR3nt: TGTGCCAGCAGTTTATCATGGGTCGGTGGCTACACCTTC

d_gene: TRBD2
v_gene: TRBV7-8
j_gene: TRBJ2-5
abundance: NA
CDR3aa: CASSLESSGGLIINAQYF
CDR3nt: TGTGCCAGCAGCTTAGAATCCAGCGGGGGCCTAATCATTAATGCCCAGTACTTC

d_gene: TRBD2
v_gene: TRBV2
j_gene: TRBJ2-7
abundance: NA
CDR3aa: CASSGGRGGLLPEEQYF
CDR3nt: TGTGCCAGCAGTGGAGGTCGCGGGGGACTCCTCCCGGAGGAGCAGTACTTC

d_gene: TRBD1
v_gene: TRBV7-9
j_gene: TRBJ1-4
abundance: NA
CDR3aa: CASSSGDRPNEKLFF
CDR3nt: TGTGCCAGCAGCTCCGGGGACAGGCCGAATGAAAAACTGTTTTTT

d_gene: TRBD1
v_gene: TRBV29-1
j_gene: TRBJ1-2
abundance: once
CDR3aa: CSVEDLGRGDYGYTF
CDR3nt: TGCAGCGTTGAAGATCTCGGCAGGGGGGACTATGGCTACACCTTC

d_gene: NA
v_gene: TRBV5-4
j_gene: TRBJ2-7
abundance: NA
CDR3aa: CASSLAGTTYEQYF
CDR3nt: TGTGCCAGCAGCTTGGCCGGGACAACTTACGAGCAGTACTTC

d_gene: NA
v_gene: TRBV5-1
j_gene: TRBJ1-3
abundance: NA
CDR3aa: CASSPEPLDSHSGNTIYF
CDR3nt: TGCGCCAGCAGCCCTGAACCCCTGGACAGCCACTCTGGAAACACCATATATTTT

d_gene: TRBD1
v_gene: TRBV9
j_gene: TRBJ2-1
abundance: once
CDR3aa: CASSVRDRPYNEQFF
CDR3nt: TGTGCCAGCAGCGTTCGGGACAGGCCCTACAATGAGCAGTTCTTC

d_gene: NA
v_gene: TRBV5-1
j_gene: TRBJ1-2
abundance: NA
CDR3aa: CASSLAGEGLGYTF
CDR3nt: TGCGCCAGCAGCTTGGCTGGGGAAGGATTGGGCTACACCTTC

d_gene: NA
v_gene: TRBV9
j_gene: TRBJ2-3
abundance: NA
CDR3aa: CASSVAQGGTDTQYF
CDR3nt: TGTGCCAGCAGCGTAGCACAGGGTGGCACAGATACGCAGTATTTT

d_gene: NA
v_gene: TRBV6-1
j_gene: TRBJ1-3
abundance: NA
CDR3aa: CASSAKRDSTIYF
CDR3nt: TGTGCCAGCAGTGCCAAGAGGGATAGCACCATATATTTT

d_gene: TRBD2
v_gene: TRBV4-2
j_gene: TRBJ2-1
abundance: NA
CDR3aa: CASSLMGLAGSAYNEQFF
CDR3nt: TGTGCCAGCAGCCTCATGGGACTAGCGGGATCGGCGTACAATGAGCAGTTCTTC

d_gene: TRBD2
v_gene: TRBV30
j_gene: TRBJ2-7
abundance: once
CDR3aa: CAWSGGNYEQYF
CDR3nt: TGTGCCTGGAGCGGGGGGAACTACGAGCAGTACTTC

d_gene: NA
v_gene: TRBV6-1
j_gene: TRBJ1-1
abundance: NA
CDR3aa: CASSDRFTEAFF
CDR3nt: TGTGCCAGCTCAGACAGGTTCACTGAAGCTTTCTTT

d_gene: TRBD1
v_gene: TRBV18
j_gene: TRBJ1-1
abundance: NA
CDR3aa: CASSPRQGAGNTEAFF
CDR3nt: TGTGCCAGCTCACCGAGACAGGGGGCAGGCAACACTGAAGCTTTCTTT

d_gene: NA
v_gene: TRBV5-1
j_gene: TRBJ1-1
abundance: NA
CDR3aa: CASSLDQIGEAFF
CDR3nt: TGCGCCAGCAGCTTGGACCAGATCGGTGAAGCTTTCTTT

d_gene: NA
v_gene: TRBV7-3
j_gene: TRBJ1-2
abundance: NA
CDR3aa: CASSPTAGGYGYTF
CDR3nt: TGTGCCAGCAGCCCCACCGCCGGAGGCTATGGCTACACCTTC

d_gene: NA
v_gene: TRBV6-1
j_gene: TRBJ1-1
abundance: NA
CDR3aa: CASSEVRLNAFF
CDR3nt: TGTGCCAGCAGTGAGGTCCGGCTAAATGCTTTCTTT

d_gene: NA
v_gene: TRBV28
j_gene: TRBJ1-2
abundance: NA
CDR3aa: CASSLGGNRDPYGYTF
CDR3nt: TGTGCCAGCAGTTTAGGGGGTAACAGGGATCCCTATGGCTACACCTTC

d_gene: NA
v_gene: TRBV5-6
j_gene: TRBJ2-5
abundance: once
CDR3aa: CASSSLRRLETQYF
CDR3nt: TGTGCCAGCAGCTCTTTACGTCGGCTAGAGACCCAGTACTTC

d_gene: NA
v_gene: TRBV5-1
j_gene: TRBJ2-3
abundance: NA
CDR3aa: CASSLVGTDTQYF
CDR3nt: TGCGCCAGCAGCTTGGTGGGGACAGATACGCAGTATTTT

d_gene: NA
v_gene: TRBV7-2
j_gene: TRBJ2-5
abundance: once
CDR3aa: CASSLFGRGIAAQYF
CDR3nt: TGTGCCAGCAGCTTATTTGGGCGTGGGATAGCGGCCCAGTACTTC

d_gene: NA
v_gene: TRBV28
j_gene: TRBJ2-3
abundance: NA
CDR3aa: CASSLWAPLQGQDTDTQYF
CDR3nt: TGTGCCAGCAGTTTATGGGCCCCTTTACAGGGCCAGGACACAGATACGCAGTATTTT

d_gene: NA
v_gene: TRBV7-6
j_gene: TRBJ1-2
abundance: NA
CDR3aa: CASSLFGGYTF
CDR3nt: TGTGCCAGCAGCTTGTTTGGTGGCTACACCTTC

d_gene: NA
v_gene: TRBV29-1
j_gene: TRBJ2-1
abundance: NA
CDR3aa: CSVEVGSRTGEQFF
CDR3nt: TGCAGCGTTGAAGTCGGGAGTCGGACCGGTGAGCAGTTCTTC

d_gene: NA
v_gene: TRBV10-1
j_gene: TRBJ1-1
abundance: NA
CDR3aa: CASTPRRGGTEAFF
CDR3nt: TGCGCCAGCACGCCCCGGCGGGGGGGAACTGAAGCTTTCTTT

d_gene: NA
v_gene: TRBV19
j_gene: TRBJ1-5
abundance: NA
CDR3aa: CASSLQGGHQPQHF
CDR3nt: TGTGCCAGTAGTCTCCAGGGTGGCCATCAGCCCCAGCATTTT

d_gene: NA
v_gene: TRBV30
j_gene: TRBJ2-5
abundance: NA
CDR3aa: CAWSPLGVQETQYF
CDR3nt: TGTGCCTGGAGTCCCCTAGGGGTCCAAGAGACCCAGTACTTC

d_gene: NA
v_gene: TRBV5-8
j_gene: TRBJ2-7
abundance: NA
CDR3aa: CASSFDPTLPYEQYF
CDR3nt: TGTGCCAGCAGCTTCGATCCGACGTTACCCTACGAGCAGTACTTC

d_gene: NA
v_gene: TRBV29-1
j_gene: TRBJ2-2
abundance: NA
CDR3aa: CSARARLSANTGELFF
CDR3nt: TGCAGCGCCCGTGCCCGCTTAAGCGCGAACACCGGGGAGCTGTTTTTT

d_gene: TRBD2
v_gene: TRBV7-9
j_gene: TRBJ2-7
abundance: NA
CDR3aa: CASSLDSGGNLYEQYF
CDR3nt: TGTGCCAGCAGCTTAGATAGCGGGGGGAACCTTTACGAGCAGTACTTC

d_gene: TRBD2
v_gene: TRBV30
j_gene: TRBJ2-1
abundance: NA
CDR3aa: CAWSWGGSSYNEQFF
CDR3nt: TGTGCCTGGAGCTGGGGAGGGAGCTCCTACAATGAGCAGTTCTTC

d_gene: NA
v_gene: TRBV19
j_gene: TRBJ2-7
abundance: few
CDR3aa: CASSILLGYEQYF
CDR3nt: TGTGCCAGTAGTATACTGTTGGGCTACGAGCAGTACTTC

d_gene: TRBD2
v_gene: TRBV5-1
j_gene: TRBJ2-7
abundance: NA
CDR3aa: CASSFGLAGYEQYF
CDR3nt: TGCGCCAGCAGCTTTGGACTAGCGGGCTACGAGCAGTACTTC

d_gene: NA
v_gene: TRBV19
j_gene: TRBJ1-4
abundance: NA
CDR3aa: CASKGGEIAEKLFF
CDR3nt: TGTGCCAGTAAAGGGGGAGAGATCGCGGAAAAACTGTTTTTT

d_gene: NA
v_gene: TRBV7-8
j_gene: TRBJ1-3
abundance: NA
CDR3aa: CASSPRRGNTIYF
CDR3nt: TGTGCCAGCAGCCCTAGGCGGGGAAACACCATATATTTT

d_gene: NA
v_gene: TRBV19
j_gene: TRBJ1-1
abundance: NA
CDR3aa: CASRGPGYTEAFF
CDR3nt: TGTGCCAGTAGAGGTCCCGGGTACACTGAAGCTTTCTTT

d_gene: TRBD1
v_gene: TRBV30
j_gene: TRBJ1-2
abundance: NA
CDR3aa: CAWSVQGGGYTF
CDR3nt: TGTGCCTGGAGTGTACAGGGGGGGGGCTACACCTTC

d_gene: TRBD1
v_gene: TRBV5-1
j_gene: TRBJ2-5
abundance: NA
CDR3aa: CASSLDRGAGETQYF
CDR3nt: TGCGCCAGCAGCTTGGACAGGGGCGCTGGAGAGACCCAGTACTTC

d_gene: TRBD2
v_gene: TRBV7-9
j_gene: TRBJ2-1
abundance: NA
CDR3aa: CASSLDPGGGMDEQFF
CDR3nt: TGTGCCAGCAGCTTAGACCCCGGGGGGGGTATGGATGAGCAGTTCTTC

d_gene: TRBD1
v_gene: TRBV5-1
j_gene: TRBJ2-7
abundance: NA
CDR3aa: CASSPTGWDEQYF
CDR3nt: TGCGCCAGCAGTCCGACAGGGTGGGACGAGCAGTACTTC

d_gene: NA
v_gene: TRBV4-1
j_gene: TRBJ1-3
abundance: NA
CDR3aa: CASSQSESTIYF
CDR3nt: TGCGCCAGCAGCCAATCCGAGTCCACCATATATTTT

d_gene: NA
v_gene: TRBV10-3
j_gene: TRBJ1-6
abundance: NA
CDR3aa: CAIGLHGGSPLHF
CDR3nt: TGTGCCATCGGCCTCCACGGTGGTTCACCCCTCCACTTT

d_gene: TRBD1
v_gene: TRBV2
j_gene: TRBJ1-4
abundance: NA
CDR3aa: CASNQDRGSEKLFF
CDR3nt: TGTGCCAGCAACCAAGACAGGGGCTCCGAAAAACTGTTTTTT

d_gene: TRBD1
v_gene: TRBV29-1
j_gene: TRBJ1-2
abundance: NA
CDR3aa: CSVWQGAGYTF
CDR3nt: TGCAGCGTATGGCAGGGGGCAGGCTACACCTTC

d_gene: NA
v_gene: TRBV5-4
j_gene: TRBJ2-7
abundance: NA
CDR3aa: CASSPLGGGTGGEQYF
CDR3nt: TGTGCCAGCAGCCCCCTTGGCGGCGGGACCGGGGGCGAGCAGTACTTC

d_gene: NA
v_gene: TRBV19
j_gene: TRBJ2-1
abundance: NA
CDR3aa: CASRRVRDTYNEQFF
CDR3nt: TGTGCCAGTCGCCGCGTCCGGGACACTTACAATGAGCAGTTCTTC

d_gene: NA
v_gene: TRBV6-6
j_gene: TRBJ1-1
abundance: NA
CDR3aa: CASSYYQVLGTEAFF
CDR3nt: TGTGCCAGCAGTTACTATCAGGTCCTGGGCACTGAAGCTTTCTTT

d_gene: NA
v_gene: TRBV27
j_gene: TRBJ1-2
abundance: NA
CDR3aa: CASSQGPGGYTF
CDR3nt: TGTGCCAGCAGTCAGGGGCCGGGTGGCTACACCTTC

d_gene: NA
v_gene: TRBV10-2
j_gene: TRBJ2-7
abundance: NA
CDR3aa: CASRGRTYEQYF
CDR3nt: TGCGCCAGCAGAGGGAGGACCTACGAGCAGTACTTC

d_gene: TRBD1
v_gene: TRBV7-9
j_gene: TRBJ1-2
abundance: NA
CDR3aa: CASSERQGGYGYTF
CDR3nt: TGTGCCAGCAGCGAAAGACAGGGCGGTTATGGCTACACCTTC